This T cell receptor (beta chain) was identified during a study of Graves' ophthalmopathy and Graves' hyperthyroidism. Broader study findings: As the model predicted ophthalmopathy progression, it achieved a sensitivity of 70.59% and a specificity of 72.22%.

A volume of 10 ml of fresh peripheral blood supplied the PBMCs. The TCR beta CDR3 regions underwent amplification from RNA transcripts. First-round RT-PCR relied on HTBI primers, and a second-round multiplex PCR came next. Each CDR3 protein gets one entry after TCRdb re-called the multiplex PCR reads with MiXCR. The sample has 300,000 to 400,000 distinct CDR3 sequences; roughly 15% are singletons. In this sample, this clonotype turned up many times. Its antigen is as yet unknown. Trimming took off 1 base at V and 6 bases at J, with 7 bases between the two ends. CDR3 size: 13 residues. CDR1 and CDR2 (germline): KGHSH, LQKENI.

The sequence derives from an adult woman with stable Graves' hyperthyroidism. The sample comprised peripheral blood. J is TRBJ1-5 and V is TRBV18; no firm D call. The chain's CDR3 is CASSPREGQPQHF. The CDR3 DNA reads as TGTGCCAGCTCACCACGTGAGGGTCAGCCCCAGCATTTT.